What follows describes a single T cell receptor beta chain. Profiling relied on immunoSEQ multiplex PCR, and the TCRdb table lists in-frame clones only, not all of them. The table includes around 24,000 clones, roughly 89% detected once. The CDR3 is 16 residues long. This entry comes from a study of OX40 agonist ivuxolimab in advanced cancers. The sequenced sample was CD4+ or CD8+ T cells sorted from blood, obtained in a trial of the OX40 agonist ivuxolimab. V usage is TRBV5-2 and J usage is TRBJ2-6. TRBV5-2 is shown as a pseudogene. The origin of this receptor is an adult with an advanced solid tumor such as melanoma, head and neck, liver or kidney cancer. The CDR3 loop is CASNSSTQSRANVLTF. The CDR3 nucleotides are TGTGCCAGCAACAGCAGTACACAAAGTCGGGCCAACGTCCTGACTTTC.